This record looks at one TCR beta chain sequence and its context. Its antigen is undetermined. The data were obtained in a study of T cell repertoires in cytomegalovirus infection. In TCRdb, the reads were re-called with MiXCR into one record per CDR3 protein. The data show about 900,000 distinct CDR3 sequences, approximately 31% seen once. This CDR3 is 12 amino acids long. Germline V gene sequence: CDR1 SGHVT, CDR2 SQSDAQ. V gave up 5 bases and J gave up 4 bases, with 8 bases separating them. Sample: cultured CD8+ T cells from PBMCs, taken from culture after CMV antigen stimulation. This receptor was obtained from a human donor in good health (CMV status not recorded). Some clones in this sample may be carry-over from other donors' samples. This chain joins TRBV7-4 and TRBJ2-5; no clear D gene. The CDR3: CASSLPRETQYF. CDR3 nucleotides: TGTGCCAGCAGCCTACCCCGAGAGACCCAGTACTTC. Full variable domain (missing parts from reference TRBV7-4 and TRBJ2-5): GAGVSQSPRYKVAKRGRDVALRCDSISGHVTLYWYRQTLGQGSEVLTYSQSDAQRDKSGRPSGRFSAERPERSVSTLKIQRTEQGDSAVYLCASSLPRETQYFGPGTRLLVL.